The sequence of this TCR beta chain was determined in a study of cytomegalovirus exposure and HLA in healthy donors. General study results and limits: Investigators reported around 150 TCR beta chains as tied to cytomegalovirus.

The table came from immunoSEQ multiplex PCR; TCRdb's copy has only in-frame clones and leaves some out. The data contain some 76,000 clones, approximately 93% of them seen just once; the ten biggest clones take up roughly 3.4%. The donors were members of the approximately 110-subject validation cohort (separate from the approximately 670-subject first cohort). As regards this clone: The antigen is undetermined.

The source is a woman under 30 in good health and CMV-seropositive. Sequencing was performed on PBMCs.

The CDR3 DNA reads TGCAGCGTTTCTCAGGGACAAGAGACCCAGTACTTC. This gives the protein CSVSQGQETQYF. The chain employs TRBV29-1 and TRBJ2-5; D might be TRBD1 (5 bases). This CDR3 is 12 amino acids long. The germline V and J ends were trimmed by 5 bases and 2 bases, with 9 bases remaining between them. Per the germline V gene, CDR1 is SQVTM and CDR2 is ANQGSEA.